This T cell receptor beta chain was sequenced in a study of CD8+CD57+ T cells in acquired aplastic anemia. Study-wide findings and caveats: Sharing between patients and controls was observed for around 30 CD8+ CDR3 sequences.

Genomic DNA, the template, was used for profiling of the TCR beta VDJ and CDR3. Each CDR3 protein gets one entry after TCRdb re-called the reads with MiXCR. In the table there are 250,000 or so distinct CDR3 sequences, 45% to 50% of which are singletons. V trimming: 1 base; J trimming: 3 bases; junction bases outside the gene matches: 6. CDR1 is SGHTA and CDR2 is FQGNSA in the germline V gene. The CDR3 consists of 16 residues. In patients chosen for sequencing, flow cytometry had shown CD8+CD57+ cell expansion. As regards this clonotype: The antigen remains unidentified.

The TCR was taken from a human donor with aplastic anemia. This chain connects TRBV7-2 to TRBJ1-5, with 7 bases identical to TRBD1. Sequences were obtained from sorted CD4+, CD8+, or CD8+CD57+ T cells (not recorded which) from PBMCs. The CDR3 sequence is CASSLEGTEYNQPQHF. As DNA, the CDR3 is TGTGCCAGCAGCTTAGAAGGGACAGAATACAATCAGCCCCAGCATTTT.